Below are 29 T cell receptor beta chains sequenced from a single sample in a study of blood T cell repertoires in COVID-19 (dated by TCRdb to between 2020 and 2021). The library was produced with the immunoSEQ multiplex PCR assay. Not all clones reach the TCRdb copy of this immuneACCESS table, which keeps in-frame sequences only. Checked studies attribute under half of the gap to unresolved V genes and leave the rest unexplained. In this sample the table shows some 240,000 clones, roughly 80% of which occur a single time. Roughly 9.6% of the sample is held by the ten biggest clonotypes. Specimen: peripheral blood. Receptors originate from a woman of 80 years or more with acute or convalescent COVID-19.

This rearrangement joins TRBV2 to TRBJ2-7, with D possibly matching TRBD1 (6 bases). This CDR3 is 12 amino acids long. The V gene lost 10 bases and the J gene lost 3 bases, with 13 bases spanning the gap. Germline loops: CDR1 SNHLY, CDR2 FYNNEI. CDR3 region: CATTPGHYEQYF. The CDR3 bases are TGTGCCACCACCCCGGGACACTACGAGCAGTACTTC.

The genes are TRBV7-3 and TRBJ2-3; 9 bases line up with TRBD1. V shed 4 bases, J shed 2 bases, and the junction held 4 bases outside the gene matches. The length of the CDR3 is 15 residues. Per germline, CDR1 SGHTA and CDR2 FQGTGA. The CDR3 DNA sequence: TGTGCCAGCAGCTCGGGACAGGGACCCACAGATACGCAGTATTTT. Its protein product is CASSSGQGPTDTQYF.

The chain recombines TRBV3-1 (or the pseudogene TRBV3-2) with TRBJ1-5; tentative D call: TRBD1 (5 bases). This CDR3 is 14 amino acids long. The germline gives CDR1 LGHDT, CDR2 YNNKEL (reference sequence). V was trimmed by 1 base and J by 9 bases, leaving 13 bases between them. DNA of the CDR3: TGTGCCAGCAGCCAAGGTGCGGGGGGATGGCCCCAGCATTTT. Amino acids: CASSQGAGGWPQHF.

This chain connects TRBV11-3 to TRBJ2-6; the D is unclear. Germline loops: CDR1 SGHNT, CDR2 YENEEA. Between the trimmed V and J ends, which lost 5 bases and 4 bases, there was a span of 6 bases. This CDR3 is built from 13 residues. The CDR3 coding sequence is TGTGCCAGCAGCCAACAGGGGGCCAACGTCCTGACTTTC. It specifies CASSQQGANVLTF.

The V gene is TRBV7-9, the J gene TRBJ1-2; the match to TRBD1 covers 9 bases. V dropped 5 bases and J dropped 4; count of bases not matched to a gene: 8. From germline, CDR1 is SEHNR and CDR2 FQNEAQ (reference sequence). The CDR3 covers 15 residues. CDR3 amino acids: CASSAQQGAGYGYTF. The CDR3 coding sequence is TGTGCCAGCAGCGCGCAACAGGGGGCGGGCTATGGCTACACCTTC.

V usage is TRBV27 and J usage is TRBJ1-1; the match to TRBD1 covers 8 bases. Germline V lookup: CDR1 MNHEY, CDR2 SMNVEV (reference sequence). The ends lost 4 bases at V and 7 bases at J; junction bases unmatched: 8. The CDR3 extends over 14 amino acids. CDR3 in DNA: TGTGCCAGCAGTTCAAACAGGGGGGAGGGTGAAGCTTTCTTT. Translation: CASSSNRGEGEAFF.

There are a few counts of this clone. The chain is built from TRBV28 and TRBJ1-5, with a tentative D call TRBD1 (6 bases). Germline-derived CDR1 and CDR2 are MDHEN and SYDVKM. The CDR3 totals 16 residues. V was shortened by 8 bases and J by 0 bases, with 17 bases between the two germline ends. The CDR3 DNA follows: TGTGCCAGCCTGGCAGGGGTATATTTTAGCAATCAGCCCCAGCATTTT. Protein product: CASLAGVYFSNQPQHF.

This clone was observed a handful of times. The chain is built from TRBV5-1 and TRBJ2-2, with D possibly matching TRBD2 (6 bases). The CDR3 length is 15 residues. Germline V lookup: CDR1 SGHRS, CDR2 YFSETQ. V shed 5 bases and J shed 0 bases, with 11 bases lying between them. CDR3 sequence: CASSFGTPNTGELFF. In nucleotides, the CDR3 is TGCGCCAGCAGTTTCGGGACTCCGAACACCGGGGAGCTGTTTTTT.

The chain joins TRBV5-1 to TRBJ1-1; 7 bases are shared with TRBD1. The V gene end was trimmed by 4 bases and the J gene end by 4 bases; junction bases not matched to a gene: 7. The germline V gene encodes CDR1 SGHRS and CDR2 YFSETQ. The CDR3 sequence is 14 residues long. The CDR3, as DNA: TGCGCCAGCAGCAAAGACAGGGTAGTCACTGAAGCTTTCTTT. Translated: CASSKDRVVTEAFF.

The chain couples TRBV7-9 to TRBJ1-5; a possible D gene is TRBD1 (6 bases). Germline CDR1 SEHNR, CDR2 FQNEAQ (reference sequence). Trimming stripped 5 bases from V and 6 bases from J, with 11 bases between. The CDR3 has 13 amino acids. The chain's CDR3 is CASSLGTIQPQHF. The CDR3 DNA follows: TGTGCCAGCAGCCTTGGGACAATTCAGCCCCAGCATTTT.

The CDR3 nucleotides read TGTGCCAGCAGCTTCACAGACAGGGACATTCAGTACTTC. Its translation is CASSFTDRDIQYF. The chain couples TRBV7-9 to TRBJ2-4; 7 bases are a match to TRBD1. The CDR3 extends over 13 amino acids. CDR1 and CDR2 (germline): SEHNR, FQNEAQ (reference sequence). V was clipped by 3 bases and J by 8 bases; unmatched bases: 4. Together with reference TRBV7-9 and TRBJ2-4, the CDR3 gives the full variable domain: DTGVSQNPRHKITKRGQNVTFRCDPISEHNRLYWYRQTLGQGPEFLTYFQNEAQLEKSRLLSDRFSAERPKGSFSTLEIQRTEQGDSAMYLCASSFTDRDIQYFGAGTRLSVL.

This clone has only a few counts. This chain joins TRBV18 and TRBJ2-7; TRBD1 matches 9 bases. V was clipped by 5 bases and J by 4 bases; unmatched bases: 6. CDR3 length: 14 amino acids. Germline lookup yields CDR1 KGHSH and CDR2 LQKENI. The CDR3: CASSTGTGPYEQYF. The CDR3, as DNA: TGTGCCAGCTCAACCGGGACAGGGCCTTACGAGCAGTACTTC.

The chain combines TRBV5-1 with TRBJ2-1; 8 bases fit TRBD1. V trimming: 6 bases; J trimming: 7 bases; junction bases outside the gene matches: 9. CDR3 length: 14 residues. Germline values: CDR1 SGHRS, CDR2 YFSETQ. Here the CDR3 reads CASKRGQGFNEQFF. The CDR3 region has the DNA TGCGCCAGCAAACGAGGACAGGGTTTTAATGAGCAGTTCTTC.

The V call is TRBV7-9, the J call TRBJ2-3; 8 bases fit TRBD2. The CDR3 has 16 amino acids. The trim removed 2 bases at V and 1 base at J, leaving 5 bases unmatched. Germline V lookup: CDR1 SEHNR, CDR2 FQNEAQ (reference sequence). The CDR3, as DNA: TGTGCCAGCAGCTTATCAGCGGGGGCGGGCACAGATACGCAGTATTTT. This codes for CASSLSAGAGTDTQYF.

The chain combines TRBV3-1 (or the pseudogene TRBV3-2) with TRBJ2-7, with D maybe TRBD1 (7 bases). Per germline, CDR1 LGHDT and CDR2 YNNKEL (reference sequence). This CDR3 region has 16 residues. Trimming shortened V by 4 bases and J by 5 bases, and 21 bases separated the two germline ends. The CDR3 loop reads CASSPQGGTGAHEQYF. Here the CDR3 DNA reads TGTGCCAGCAGCCCCCAGGGAGGTACAGGGGCCCACGAGCAGTACTTC.

This rearrangement joins TRBV3-1 (or the pseudogene TRBV3-2) to TRBJ1-2; 9 bases are a match to TRBD1. Germline lookup yields CDR1 LGHDT and CDR2 YNNKEL (reference sequence). V shed 2 bases and J 3 bases; nucleotides not matched to a gene: 10. The CDR3 extends over 17 amino acids. The chain's CDR3 is CASSQWGTGGADYGYTF. CDR3 coding DNA: TGTGCCAGCAGCCAATGGGGTACAGGGGGCGCGGACTATGGCTACACCTTC.

The CDR3 region is CASSPRQGGYNEQFF. Written as DNA, the CDR3 is TGTGCCAGTAGTCCTCGACAGGGGGGCTACAATGAGCAGTTCTTC. The chain uses TRBV19 and TRBJ2-1; 9 bases match TRBD1. Germline V gene data show CDR1 as LNHDA and CDR2 as SQIVND (reference sequence). The CDR3 is 15 residues long. V lost 5 bases to trimming and J lost 3 bases; unmatched junction nucleotides: 5.

CDR3 sequence: CAARRESSGYTF. CDR3 bases: TGTGCCGCCCGGCGGGAAAGCAGCGGCTACACCTTC. The chain combines TRBV2 with TRBJ1-2; D uncertain. The CDR3 has 12 residues. V dropped 11 bases and J dropped 8 bases, with 18 bases sitting between them. Per the germline V gene, CDR1 is SNHLY and CDR2 is FYNNEI. Using reference TRBV2 and TRBJ1-2 for the parts outside the CDR3, the full variable domain is EPEVTQTPSHQVTQMGQEVILRCVPISNHLYFYWYRQILGQKVEFLVSFYNNEISEKSEIFDDQFSVERPDGSNFTLKIRSTKLEDSAMYFCAARRESSGYTFGSGTRLTVV.

This clone has only one observation. The V gene is TRBV27, the J gene TRBJ2-2; 10 bases are shared with TRBD1. The V segment lost 7 bases and the J segment 6 bases; nucleotides outside the gene matches: 14. CDR1 and CDR2 (germline): MNHEY, SMNVEV (reference sequence). CDR3 size: 17 residues. The CDR3 loop is CASTLWGTGEGPGELFF. CDR3 DNA: TGTGCCAGCACCCTTTGGGGGACAGGGGAAGGTCCCGGGGAGCTGTTTTTT.

This clone showed up just a few times. The rearrangement links TRBV2 to TRBJ2-7, with 11 bases fitting TRBD1. V was pared by 6 bases and J by 5 bases, with 6 bases of the junction left unmatched. The germline V gene has CDR1 SNHLY and CDR2 FYNNEI. The CDR3 contains 14 residues. CDR3 protein: CASRGQGAVDEQYF. In DNA, the CDR3 is TGTGCCAGCAGAGGACAGGGGGCGGTAGACGAGCAGTACTTC.

This rearrangement joins TRBV2 to TRBJ1-5, with a weak D call TRBD1 (5 bases). Germline V lookup: CDR1 SNHLY, CDR2 FYNNEI. This CDR3 region has 14 residues. Trimming removed 9 bases from V and 3 bases from J, with 15 bases in between. CDR3: CASTLQGANQPQHF. DNA for the CDR3: TGTGCCAGTACCCTGCAAGGGGCCAATCAGCCCCAGCATTTT.

This clone showed up just a few times. V gene TRBV28 combines with J gene TRBJ1-5; no reliable D call. CDR1 MDHEN and CDR2 SYDVKM come from the germline V gene. The germline V and J ends were trimmed by 2 bases and 9 bases, with 8 bases remaining between them. The CDR3 length is 12 residues. The CDR3 loop is CASSLPQRPQHF. The CDR3 region has the DNA TGTGCCAGCAGTTTACCCCAGCGGCCCCAGCATTTT.

V usage is TRBV2 and J usage is TRBJ2-3; 7 bases are shared with TRBD1. This CDR3 spans 15 amino acids. Germline V gives CDR1 SNHLY, CDR2 FYNNEI. Trimming took 2 bases from V and 2 from J; bases not matched to a gene: 4. CDR3 sequence reads: CASSERDRLTDTQYF. In DNA form, the CDR3 reads TGTGCCAGCAGTGAACGGGACAGACTCACAGATACGCAGTATTTT.

The rearrangement joins TRBV29-1 to TRBJ1-1; unclear D gene. Per the germline V gene, CDR1 is SQVTM and CDR2 is ANQGSEA. CDR3 size: 14 residues. V lost 4 bases and J 0 bases, leaving 12 bases between the germline ends. As DNA, the CDR3 is TGCAGCGTTGGAGGGTTAAGGATGAACACTGAAGCTTTCTTT. As protein: CSVGGLRMNTEAFF.

This clone has just one count. The V and J genes are TRBV6-1 and TRBJ1-2, with TRBD1 identical over 8 bases. The germline V gene has CDR1 MNHNS and CDR2 SASEGT. V lost 7 bases and J lost 2; bases outside the gene matches: 9. The CDR3 consists of 15 residues. This CDR3 is CASNPPGQENYGYTF. The CDR3 coding sequence is TGTGCCAGCAACCCACCGGGACAGGAGAACTATGGCTACACCTTC.

The chain links TRBV24-1 to TRBJ2-3; 8 bases map to TRBD2. Germline V lookup: CDR1 KGHDR, CDR2 SFDVKD. J was trimmed by 0 bases and V by 4 bases; bases with no gene match: 2. The CDR3 consists of 15 residues. The CDR3 loop reads CATSESGGSTDTQYF. In DNA, the CDR3 is TGTGCCACCAGTGAAAGCGGGGGCAGCACAGATACGCAGTATTTT.

V gene TRBV6-5 combines with J gene TRBJ1-2; D is unresolved. V dropped 4 bases and J dropped 3 bases, with 12 bases sitting between them. Germline lookup yields CDR1 MNHEY and CDR2 SVGAGI. This CDR3 comprises 14 residues. Here the CDR3 DNA reads TGTGCCAGCAGTTCCGGGGTGAGGGACTATGGCTACACCTTC. This encodes CASSSGVRDYGYTF.

J is TRBJ1-2 and V is TRBV5-1; 7 positions agree with TRBD1. Germline-derived CDR1 and CDR2 are SGHRS and YFSETQ. Trimming removed 4 bases from V and 4 bases from J; junction bases left unmatched: 4. The CDR3 has 13 amino acids. This CDR3 reads CASSAGQSYGYTF. The CDR3 region has the DNA TGCGCCAGCAGCGCGGGACAGTCCTATGGCTACACCTTC.

The chain carries TRBV5-8 and TRBJ2-7; 12 nucleotides line up with TRBD1. The ends lost 5 bases at V and 4 bases at J; junction bases unmatched: 7. The CDR3 runs to 15 residues. Looked up from germline, CDR1 is SGHTS and CDR2 is YDEGEE. The CDR3 region is CASRTGTGGQYEQYF. The CDR3 coding sequence is TGTGCCAGCAGAACCGGGACAGGGGGCCAGTACGAGCAGTACTTC.